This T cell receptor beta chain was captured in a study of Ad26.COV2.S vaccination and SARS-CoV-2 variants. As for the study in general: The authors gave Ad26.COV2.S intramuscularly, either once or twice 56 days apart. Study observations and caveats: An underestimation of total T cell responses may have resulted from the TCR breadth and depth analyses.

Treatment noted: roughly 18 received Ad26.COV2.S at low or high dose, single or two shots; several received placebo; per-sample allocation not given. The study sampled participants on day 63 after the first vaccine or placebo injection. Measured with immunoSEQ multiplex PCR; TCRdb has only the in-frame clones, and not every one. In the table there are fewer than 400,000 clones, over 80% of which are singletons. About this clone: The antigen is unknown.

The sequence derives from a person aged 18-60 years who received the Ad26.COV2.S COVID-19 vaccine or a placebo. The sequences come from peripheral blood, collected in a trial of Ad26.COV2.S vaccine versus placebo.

CDR3 protein: CASSDSYRGHEQFF. DNA for the CDR3: TGTGCCAGCAGTGACTCGTACAGGGGCCATGAGCAGTTCTTC. The genes are TRBV6-4 and TRBJ2-1, with TRBD1 identical over 7 bases. The length of the CDR3 is 14 residues. Germline CDR1 MRHNA, CDR2 SNTAGT. V lost 0 bases, J lost 8 bases, and 4 bases stayed unmatched.